Below are 7 T cell receptor beta chains sequenced from a single sample in a study of T cell changes during pregnancy in multiple sclerosis. TCRdb keeps only in-frame clones here, not all; method: immunoSEQ multiplex PCR. The profile shows 55,000 to 65,000 clones, 93% of them singletons. The specimen was peripheral blood, collected after pregnancy. These receptors all stem from a female donor with multiple sclerosis, enrolled in a pregnancy study.

The V gene is TRBV5-1, the J gene TRBJ2-3; 8 bases match TRBD2. Trimming removed 0 bases from V and 3 bases from J; junction bases left unmatched: 3. CDR1 SGHRS and CDR2 YFSETQ come from the germline V gene. The CDR3 contains 15 residues. The CDR3 bases are TGCGCCAGCAGCTTGGTGCCTAGCGGGACAGATACGCAGTATTTT. Translation gives CASSLVPSGTDTQYF.

This clone occurred once. This rearrangement joins TRBV7-3 to TRBJ1-3; D is perhaps TRBD1 (5 bases). In germline, CDR1 is SGHTA, CDR2 FQGTGA. The CDR3 is made up of 16 amino acids. V was cut by 2 bases and J by 4 bases, with 15 bases left in between. The CDR3 loop reads CASSLSGAGVGNTIYF. In nucleotides, the CDR3 is TGTGCCAGCAGCTTATCCGGCGCGGGGGTAGGAAACACCATATATTTT.

The rearrangement uses TRBV11-1 and TRBJ2-3, with 8 nucleotides matching TRBD2. Germline lookup yields CDR1 SGHAT and CDR2 FQDESV (reference sequence). The J segment lost 0 bases and the V segment lost 5 bases, leaving 10 bases of the junction unmatched. CDR3 length: 17 residues. CDR3 in amino acids: CASSKITSGLSTDTQYF. CDR3 nucleotide sequence: TGTGCCAGCAGCAAGATAACTAGCGGCCTAAGCACAGATACGCAGTATTTT. Based on the CDR3 plus reference TRBV11-1 and TRBJ2-3, the full variable domain is EAEVAQSPRYKITEKSQAVAFWCDPISGHATLYWYRQILGQGPELLVQFQDESVVDDSQLPKDRFSAERLKGVDSTLKIQPAELGDSAMYLCASSKITSGLSTDTQYFGPGTRLTVL.

The rearrangement uses TRBV12-5 and TRBJ2-1; no clear D gene. The V gene's germline CDR1 is LGHNT and CDR2 FRNRAP. The CDR3 is made up of 12 amino acids. Trimming pared 7 bases from V and 4 bases from J, leaving 8 bases between. For the CDR3, the DNA is TGTGCTAGTGTCAGTGATTACAATGAGCAGTTCTTC. It specifies CASVSDYNEQFF.

The chain uses TRBV9 and TRBJ2-2; D remains unclear. Germline V gives CDR1 SGDLS, CDR2 YYNGEE. The CDR3 loop spans 14 amino acids. V was shortened by 7 bases and J by 0 bases, with 10 bases between the two germline ends. The CDR3 region is CASRLFANTGELFF. CDR3 nucleotide sequence: TGTGCCAGCCGACTTTTCGCGAACACCGGGGAGCTGTTTTTT.

The CDR3, as DNA: TGTGCCAGCAGTGTCGAATTAGCGGGGGAGACCCAGTACTTC. This sequence encodes CASSVELAGETQYF. V and J are TRBV2 and TRBJ2-5, with TRBD2 matching over 8 bases. The V and J ends lost 4 bases and 5 bases, in that order; junction bases with no gene match: 6. There are 14 residues in the CDR3. Germline loops: CDR1 SNHLY, CDR2 FYNNEI. The full variable domain, in which reference TRBV2 and TRBJ2-5 provide the parts outside the CDR3, is EPEVTQTPSHQVTQMGQEVILRCVPISNHLYFYWYRQILGQKVEFLVSFYNNEISEKSEIFDDQFSVERPDGSNFTLKIRSTKLEDSAMYFCASSVELAGETQYFGPGTRLLVL.

The rearrangement links TRBV11-2 to TRBJ2-3; 13 nucleotides line up with TRBD2. Germline V gene data show CDR1 as SGHAT and CDR2 as FQNNGV. CDR3 size: 17 residues. V lost 5 bases, J lost 7 bases, and 12 bases stayed unmatched. The CDR3 spells CASSHGTSGTTRNTQYF. The CDR3 nucleotides read TGTGCCAGCAGCCACGGGACTAGCGGGACAACAAGAAATACGCAGTATTTT. The entire variable domain, with the rest obtained from reference TRBV11-2 and TRBJ2-3, is as follows: EAGVAQSPRYKIIEKRQSVAFWCNPISGHATLYWYQQILGQGPKLLIQFQNNGVVDDSQLPKDRFSAERLKGVDSTLKIQPAKLEDSAVYLCASSHGTSGTTRNTQYFGPGTRLTVL.